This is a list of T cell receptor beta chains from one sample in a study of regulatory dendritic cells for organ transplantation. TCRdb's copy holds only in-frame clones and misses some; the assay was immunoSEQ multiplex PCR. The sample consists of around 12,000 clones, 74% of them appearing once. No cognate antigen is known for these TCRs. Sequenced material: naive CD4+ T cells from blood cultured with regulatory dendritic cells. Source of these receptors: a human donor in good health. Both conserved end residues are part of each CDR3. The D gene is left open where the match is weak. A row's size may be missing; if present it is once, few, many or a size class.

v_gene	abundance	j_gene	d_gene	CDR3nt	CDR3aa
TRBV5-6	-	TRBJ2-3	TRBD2	TGTGCCAGCAGCGGTATAGCGGGGGGTTACACAGATACGCAGTATTTT	CASSGIAGGYTDTQYF
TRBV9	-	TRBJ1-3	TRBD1	TGTGCCAGCAGCGTAACCGGGACAGGGCCCTCTGGAAACACCATATATTTT	CASSVTGTGPSGNTIYF
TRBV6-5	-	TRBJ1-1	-	TGTGCCAGCAGACAAGACAGCGCGGCTTTCTTT	CASRQDSAAFF
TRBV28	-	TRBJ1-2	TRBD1	TGTGCCAGCAGTCCGGACAGGGTCGGCTACACCTTC	CASSPDRVGYTF
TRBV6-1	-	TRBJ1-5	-	TGTGCCAGCAGTGACTTCCACAGGGGCAATCAGCCCCAGCATTTT	CASSDFHRGNQPQHF
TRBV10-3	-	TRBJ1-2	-	TGTGCCATCAGTGTCCAGAGCCAGAGGGGCTACACCTTC	CAISVQSQRGYTF
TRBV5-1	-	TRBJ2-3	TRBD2	TGCGCCAGCAGCTTTAGCGGGGAGACCACAGATACGCAGTATTTT	CASSFSGETTDTQYF
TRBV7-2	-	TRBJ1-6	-	TGTGCCAGCACCAATACCAGGGATTCACCCCTCCACTTT	CASTNTRDSPLHF
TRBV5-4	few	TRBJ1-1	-	TGTGCCAGCAGCTTGACAGGGAAGGGCACTGAAGCTTTCTTT	CASSLTGKGTEAFF
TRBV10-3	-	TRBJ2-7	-	TGTGCCATCAGTGAGTCAAGGGGTTCCTACGAGCAGTACTTC	CAISESRGSYEQYF
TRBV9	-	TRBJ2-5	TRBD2	TGTGCCAGCAGCGCTGTCCCGGGGGGGAAAGAGACCCAGTACTTC	CASSAVPGGKETQYF
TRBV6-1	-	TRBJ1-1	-	TGTGCCAGCAGTGCGACAGCGAACACTGAAGCTTTCTTT	CASSATANTEAFF
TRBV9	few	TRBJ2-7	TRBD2	TGTGCCAGCAGCCCAAGAGGGACTAGCGGGGGTCCCTACGAGCAGTACTTC	CASSPRGTSGGPYEQYF
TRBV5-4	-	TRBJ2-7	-	TGTGCCAGCAGCCGGGACTTCGTAGGCGAGCAGTACTTC	CASSRDFVGEQYF